This entry describes one T cell receptor (beta chain). Its binding antigen is unknown. Per-nucleotide qualities are absent, and no much larger clonotype sits a single base away. TCRbeta CDR3 regions were sequenced with the immunoSEQ Assay. After extraction, genomic DNA underwent amplification by bias-controlled multiplex PCR, followed by high-throughput sequencing. Processing in the source paper ran as follows. To quantify the absolute abundance of every unique TCRbeta CDR3 region, sequences were collapsed and filtered. Usable DNA was measured by amplifying reference genes present in all nucleated cells, and TCRbeta template counts were normalized to that usable DNA to estimate T cell fraction. Repertoire TCRs were annotated as SARS-CoV-2-specific by exact matching of V gene, CDR3 amino acid sequence and J gene to a known reactive TCR set. MIRA supplied the reference SARS-CoV-2 TCR set, which was filtered for enrichment in COVID-19-positive ImmuneCODE repertoires so that public or cross-reactive TCRs were removed. Based on the MIRA antigens, annotated TCRs were further analysed at the level of specific ORF or position within ORF. Breadth was defined as annotated unique rearrangements over total unique productive rearrangements; depth was the summed frequency of those rearrangements. Two-sided Wilcoxon rank-sum tests were used to compare TCR breadth between groups. The table comes from immuneACCESS by way of TCRdb, which keeps in-frame sequences with V and J called. Part of the clones is missing from these tables; in studies checked, under half for an unresolved V gene and the rest for unknown reasons. That table furnishes V, J and clone size, whereas the DNA furnished D and trimming. The sample records about 350,000 clones, around nine tenths of which are singletons. The ten most abundant clones make up approximately 5% of the sample.

This entry belongs to a study of Ad26.COV2.S vaccination and SARS-CoV-2 variants listed by TCRdb under 2021. Looking at the study overall: Donors in the vaccine arm were drawn from COV1001, a multicentre, randomized, double-blind, placebo-controlled phase I-IIa trial testing Ad26.COV2.S in healthy adults. Ad26.COV2.S was administered intramuscularly at a dose of 5x10^10 or 1x10^11 viral particles, either as one shot or as two shots given 56 days apart. TCRbeta repertoire sequencing was used to assess the specificity and breadth of SARS-CoV-2-reactive T cell receptors after Ad26.COV2.S vaccination. The TCR-sequenced set comprised about 32 samples: 19 Ad26.COV2.S vaccine recipients, 5 placebo recipients and 8 SARS-CoV-2 convalescent individuals. Participants in the trial were split at random into five groups of five each, receiving low-dose or high-dose Ad26.COV2.S once or twice, or else placebo on both occasions. Investigators did not know the trial group allocation while performing experiments and assessing outcomes.

Inclusive of the bounding cysteine and phenylalanine, the CDR3 is 18 residues long. The DNA shown is the 54-base CDR3, in frame from base 1. Per the germline V gene, SGDLS is the CDR1 and YYNGEE is the CDR2. Clipping removes 3 bases from V and 0 bases from J, with 13 as the unmatched junction base count. What the work shows at the level of the full study, not this receptor alone: After vaccination, spike-specific CD8+ and CD4+ T cell responses were reported to show substantial breadth. Non-spike TCR breadth was comparable between vaccine and placebo recipients, consistent with the vaccine containing only spike. The study was not powered for comparison of responses between vaccine doses or regimens. The authors noted that the TCR breadth and depth analyses may have underestimated total T cell responses. Higher spike-specific TCR breadth was observed in Ad26.COV2.S recipients than in placebo recipients (P = 0.0014).

The sample's treatment or condition label, decoded: around 19 received Ad26.COV2.S at low or high dose, single or two shots; about 5 received placebo; per-sample allocation not given. For vaccine and placebo recipients, the sequenced repertoires came from samples collected on day 63 after the first injection. Between 29 July and 7 August 2020, Cohort 1b enrolled 25 adults aged 18-55 years at one site in Boston, USA. Ad26.COV2.S consisted of a replication-incompetent adenovirus type 26 vector by which a prefusion-stabilized SARS-CoV-2 spike protein from the original Wuhan strain was expressed. Sequencing used peripheral blood, obtained in a trial of Ad26.COV2.S vaccine versus placebo. Recombination connected TRBV9 to TRBJ2-3; 7 central nucleotides agree with TRBD1. This TCR derives from a person between 18 and 59 years old who received the Ad26.COV2.S COVID-19 vaccine or a placebo. The CDR3 is CASSEHGQAASSTDTQYF. The DNA sequence follows: TGTGCCAGCAGCGAACATGGACAGGCAGCGTCTAGCACAGATACGCAGTATTTT.